This TCR beta chain was sequenced in a study of regulatory T cells in long-lasting Graves disease. For the study at large: Graves' patients, diagnosed recently, had received antithyroid drugs under 3 months.

Only a few counts were recorded for this clonotype. The V and J ends lost 4 bases and 3 bases, in that order; junction bases with no gene match: 6. Looked up from germline, CDR1 is SEHNR and CDR2 is FQNEAQ (reference sequence). The CDR3 contains 15 residues. The time point was: newly diagnosed GD, antithyroid drugs for less than 3 months. Construction of the TCR library relied on RNA isolated from PBMCs. According to the study, TCR beta libraries were built with iRepertoire HTBI primers and CDR3-region Arm-PCR. A single record per CDR3 protein comes from TCRdb applying MiXCR to the multiplex PCR reads. The table shows roughly 420,000 distinct CDR3 sequences, with less than 20% occurring only once. This sample was also put to use in a study of T cells in Graves' hyperthyroidism and ophthalmopathy. From that second work: With the HTBI primer set, the TCR CDR3 went through a first round of RT-PCR. In simple terms, a model built on 13 V-J features told ophthalmopathy apart from stable hyperthyroidism.

This clonotype was obtained from a woman in her twenties or thirties with Graves disease. The chain has TRBV7-9 and TRBJ2-7; 10 nucleotides line up with TRBD2. Specimen: peripheral blood mononuclear cells (PBMCs), collected at new diagnosis, from a patient treated with antithyroid drugs. CDR3 DNA: TGTGCCAGCAGCTCCGGACTAGCGGTGATCTACGAGCAGTACTTC. As protein: CASSSGLAVIYEQYF.